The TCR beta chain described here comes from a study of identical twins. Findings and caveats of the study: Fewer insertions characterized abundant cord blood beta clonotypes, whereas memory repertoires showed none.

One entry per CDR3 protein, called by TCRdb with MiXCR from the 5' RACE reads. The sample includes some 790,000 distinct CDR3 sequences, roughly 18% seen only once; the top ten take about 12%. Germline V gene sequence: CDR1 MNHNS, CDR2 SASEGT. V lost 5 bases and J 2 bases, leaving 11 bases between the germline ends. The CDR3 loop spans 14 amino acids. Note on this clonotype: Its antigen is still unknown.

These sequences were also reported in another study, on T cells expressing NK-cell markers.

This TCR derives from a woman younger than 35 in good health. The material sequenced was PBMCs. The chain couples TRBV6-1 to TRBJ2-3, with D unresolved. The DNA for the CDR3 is TGTGCCAGCAGTATCTCCCCGGACACAGATACGCAGTATTTT. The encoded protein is CASSISPDTDTQYF.